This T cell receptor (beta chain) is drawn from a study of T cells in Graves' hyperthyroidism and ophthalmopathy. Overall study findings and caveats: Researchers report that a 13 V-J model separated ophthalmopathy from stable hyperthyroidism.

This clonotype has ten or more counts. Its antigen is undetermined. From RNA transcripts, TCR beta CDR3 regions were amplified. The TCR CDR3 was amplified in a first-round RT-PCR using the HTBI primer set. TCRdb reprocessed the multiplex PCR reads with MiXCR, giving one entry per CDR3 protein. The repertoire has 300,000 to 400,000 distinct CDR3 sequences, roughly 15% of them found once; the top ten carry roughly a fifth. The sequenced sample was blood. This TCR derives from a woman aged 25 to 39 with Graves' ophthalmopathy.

This CDR3 reads CSASLQGNQPQHF. CDR3 DNA sequence: TGCAGTGCTAGTTTGCAGGGTAACCAGCCCCAGCATTTT. The V and J genes are TRBV20-1 and TRBJ1-5; a possible D gene is TRBD1 (5 bases). The germline gives CDR1 DFQATT, CDR2 SNEGSKA (reference sequence). Trimming cost V 3 bases and J 7 bases, with 13 bases left between them. The CDR3 contains 13 residues.